The 6 T cell receptor beta chains below come from one sample, sequenced in a study of CD8+ T cells in alopecia areata. RNA was extracted and reverse transcribed into cDNA as the sequencing template. TCRdb's copy holds only in-frame clones and misses some; the assay was immunoSEQ multiplex PCR. The sample has a few hundred thousand clones; over 60% are singletons. Treatment denoted: oral pan-JAK inhibitor, 5-10 mg twice daily. Here the sequenced sample was CD4+ T cells sorted from blood, taken at approximately week 45, from a patient treated with tofacitinib. The receptors come from a human donor with alopecia areata.

This clone was found many times. The chain carries TRBV19 and TRBJ2-7; a weak D match, TRBD2 (6 bases). V gave up 7 bases and J gave up 4 bases, with 14 bases separating them. The CDR3 totals 13 residues. Germline lookup yields CDR1 LNHDA and CDR2 SQIVND (reference sequence). CDR3 nucleotides: TGTGCCAGTACCTCCCCGGGGGAATACGAGCAGTACTTC. Encoded protein: CASTSPGEYEQYF.

This clone was found a few times. The chain couples TRBV6-6 to TRBJ2-3; 10 bases are shared with TRBD2. The CDR3 has 16 residues. Germline V gene data show CDR1 as MNHNY and CDR2 as SVGAGI (reference sequence). V was clipped by 7 bases and J by 2 bases; unmatched bases: 9. CDR3 coding DNA: TGTGCCAGCACGTGGGCTAGCGGGGGCCCCACAGATACGCAGTATTTT. It specifies CASTWASGGPTDTQYF.

This CDR3 reads CASSETGTHDYEQYF. In DNA form, the CDR3 reads TGTGCCAGCAGTGAAACCGGGACACATGACTACGAGCAGTACTTC. V gene TRBV25-1 combines with J gene TRBJ2-7, with D maybe TRBD1 (6 bases). CDR1 and CDR2 from the germline V gene are MGHDK and SYGVNS. This CDR3 comprises 15 residues. Trimming removed 2 bases from V and 3 bases from J, with 14 bases in between.

The genes are TRBV27 and TRBJ1-4; TRBD1 is a possible D gene (5 bases). Germline V gives CDR1 MNHEY, CDR2 SMNVEV (reference sequence). This CDR3 is 14 amino acids long. V was pared by 6 bases and J by 1 base, with 9 bases between. This CDR3 reads CASRSQGTNEKLFF. CDR3 DNA sequence: TGTGCCAGCAGGTCGCAGGGAACTAATGAAAAACTGTTTTTT.

This clone was seen once. The V and J genes are TRBV6-6 and TRBJ1-2, with TRBD1 matching 8 bases. The CDR3 extends over 14 amino acids. V gave up 6 bases and J gave up 4 bases; unmatched junction bases: 7. CDR1 and CDR2 (germline): MNHNY, SVGAGI (reference sequence). The chain's CDR3 is CASRQTGEGYGYTF. The CDR3 nucleotides are TGTGCCAGCAGACAGACAGGGGAAGGCTATGGCTACACCTTC.

This chain joins TRBV7-9 and TRBJ2-2; D tentatively reads TRBD1 or TRBD2 (5 bases each). Germline CDR1 reads SEHNR; CDR2 reads FQNEAQ (reference sequence). This CDR3 region has 15 residues. Trimming pared 5 bases from V and 7 bases from J, leaving 17 bases between. The CDR3 nucleotides read TGTGCCAGCAGCCCTCGGGGCCTAGAATTCGGGGAGCTGTTTTTT. Protein sequence: CASSPRGLEFGELFF.